This is a list of T cell receptor beta chains from one sample in a study of cytomegalovirus exposure and HLA in healthy donors. The repertoire was sequenced with immunoSEQ multiplex PCR; TCRdb's copy has only in-frame clones and lacks some. The top ten hold roughly 27% of the sample, which has roughly 150,000 clones, 82% seen once. The sample consisted of PBMCs. Receptor source: a man between 25 and 39 years old in good health and CMV-seropositive. Each CDR3 is given with its conserved first and last residue. D genes are given only for firm matches. Clone size is stated in some rows and not others, as once, few, many or a class when expanded.

J gene	D gene	V gene	clone size	CDR3 protein	CDR3 DNA
TRBJ2-1	TRBD2	TRBV18	once	CASSPLSAAGDPTHLIF	TGTGCCAGCTCACCTCTCTCCGCGGCGGGGGACCCGACCCATCTTATCTTC
TRBJ2-1	TRBD2	TRBV5-1	once	CASSLGTSGYNEQFF	TGCGCCAGCAGCCTAGGGACTAGCGGGTACAATGAGCAGTTCTTC
TRBJ2-3	-	TRBV25-1	-	CASSEPGVTHDTQYF	TGTGCCAGCAGTGAACCGGGGGTCACACACGATACGCAGTATTTT
TRBJ2-2	-	TRBV19	-	CASSLSVGRANTGELFF	TGTGCCAGTAGTCTATCGGTCGGCAGGGCGAACACCGGGGAGCTGTTTTTT
TRBJ2-1	TRBD1	TRBV19	once	CASSTFRQGSLGEQFF	TGTGCCAGTAGTACCTTTCGACAGGGGAGTTTGGGTGAGCAGTTCTTC
TRBJ2-5	-	TRBV6-5	-	CASSSRETQYF	TGTGCCAGCAGTTCCAGGGAGACCCAGTACTTC
TRBJ1-2	-	TRBV19	few	CASSTDYGRGSYGYTF	TGTGCCAGTAGTACCGATTACGGGAGGGGGTCCTATGGCTACACCTTC
TRBJ2-7	-	TRBV18	-	CASSPLRSSYEQYF	TGTGCCAGCTCACCTCTCAGAAGCTCCTACGAGCAGTACTTC
TRBJ2-1	TRBD2	TRBV7-2	-	CASSLAGSGDPYEQFF	TGTGCCAGCAGCTTAGCGGGAAGCGGGGACCCGTATGAGCAGTTCTTC
TRBJ1-5	TRBD1	TRBV19	few	CASSNQGGNQPQHF	TGTGCCAGTAGTAACCAGGGGGGCAATCAGCCCCAGCATTTT
TRBJ2-7	-	TRBV27	-	CASSLTSSYEQYF	TGTGCCAGCAGTTTAACTAGCAGCTACGAGCAGTACTTC
TRBJ1-6	TRBD1	TRBV7-3	-	CASSRTGQSPLHF	TGTGCCAGCAGCCGGACAGGACAATCACCCCTCCACTTT
TRBJ1-1	TRBD1	TRBV6-6	-	CASSRGQGAREPEAFF	TGTGCCAGCAGCCGAGGACAGGGGGCGAGGGAGCCTGAAGCTTTCTTT
TRBJ1-2	-	TRBV6-1	-	CASSEGGGGYTF	TGTGCCAGCAGTGAAGGAGGAGGCGGCTACACCTTC
TRBJ2-2	-	TRBV7-8	-	CASSLPTQNTGELFF	TGTGCCAGCAGCCTCCCCACACAGAACACCGGGGAGCTGTTTTTT
TRBJ2-5	TRBD2	TRBV9	few	CASSVVGSGGETQYF	TGTGCCAGCAGCGTAGTCGGTAGCGGGGGGGAGACCCAGTACTTC
TRBJ2-1	TRBD2	TRBV27	-	CASSPTGTSGYNEQFF	TGTGCCAGCAGTCCCACCGGGACTAGCGGCTACAATGAGCAGTTCTTC
TRBJ2-7	TRBD2	TRBV29-1	-	CSVTGGPTVEQYF	TGCAGCGTCACGGGGGGGCCCACCGTCGAGCAGTACTTC
TRBJ1-1	-	TRBV7-3	-	CASSLRRAVSGVPNTEAFF	TGTGCCAGCAGCTTAAGGCGCGCCGTTTCAGGGGTTCCCAACACTGAAGCTTTCTTT
TRBJ1-6	TRBD1	TRBV5-5	-	CASSSASGGPALNSPLHF	TGTGCCAGCAGCTCCGCCTCAGGGGGGCCGGCGCTTAATTCACCCCTCCACTTT
TRBJ1-2	TRBD1	TRBV4-3	-	CASSQDFTQGHGYTF	TGCGCCAGCAGCCAAGATTTTACACAGGGGCATGGCTACACCTTC
TRBJ1-1	-	TRBV5-6	-	CASSLEEYTEAFF	TGTGCCAGCAGCTTGGAGGAGTACACTGAAGCTTTCTTT
TRBJ2-1	-	TRBV5-6	-	CASSLRYEQFF	TGTGCCAGCAGCTTGCGGTATGAGCAGTTCTTC
TRBJ1-1	-	TRBV29-1	-	CSVVPRTEAFF	TGCAGCGTTGTCCCCAGGACTGAAGCTTTCTTT
TRBJ1-1	TRBD1	TRBV11-2	-	CASSTGQGTYLNTEAFF	TGTGCCAGCAGCACGGGACAGGGGACCTACTTAAACACTGAAGCTTTCTTT
TRBJ2-7	-	TRBV11-1	-	CASSLVAEAYEQYF	TGTGCCAGCAGCTTAGTAGCGGAAGCCTACGAGCAGTACTTC
TRBJ2-1	TRBD2	TRBV4-3	-	CASSQGTSGGAYEQFF	TGCGCCAGCAGCCAAGGGACTAGCGGGGGGGCGTATGAGCAGTTCTTC
TRBJ1-2	-	TRBV5-6	-	CASSEDSPYGYTF	TGTGCCAGCAGCGAGGACAGTCCCTATGGCTACACCTTC
TRBJ1-1	TRBD1	TRBV6-6	-	CASSYRDSNEAFF	TGTGCCAGCAGTTATCGGGACAGTAATGAAGCTTTCTTT
TRBJ1-5	-	TRBV9	-	CASSVDVRQPQHF	TGTGCCAGCAGCGTAGACGTGAGGCAGCCCCAGCATTTT
TRBJ2-5	TRBD1	TRBV27	-	CASSSFGTVETQYF	TGTGCCAGCAGTTCCTTCGGGACAGTGGAGACCCAGTACTTC
TRBJ2-3	-	TRBV11-2	few	CASSLASTDTQYF	TGTGCCAGCAGCTTAGCGTCCACAGATACGCAGTATTTT
TRBJ2-2	TRBD2	TRBV7-3	-	CASSPASAAGGSGELFF	TGTGCCAGCAGCCCCGCCTCGGCAGCGGGGGGGTCGGGGGAGCTGTTTTTT
TRBJ1-2	TRBD1	TRBV7-8	-	CASSLGGAGGGYTF	TGTGCCAGCAGCTTAGGGGGGGCAGGGGGTGGCTACACCTTC
TRBJ1-2	TRBD1	TRBV25-1	-	CASSWNVPQGGNYGYTF	TGTGCCAGCAGTTGGAACGTCCCTCAGGGGGGTAACTATGGCTACACCTTC
TRBJ1-1	-	TRBV5-4	-	CASRLGGAGMNTEAFF	TGTGCCAGCAGGCTAGGGGGGGCAGGGATGAACACTGAAGCTTTCTTT
TRBJ2-5	-	TRBV5-1	-	CASSLGSGPSLFSGGGPHQETQYF	TGCGCCAGCAGCTTGGGTTCCGGGCCGTCCCTTTTTAGTGGGGGGGGCCCCCACCAAGAGACCCAGTACTTC
TRBJ2-7	TRBD1	TRBV18	-	CASSSDRGAYEQYF	TGTGCCAGCTCATCGGACAGGGGAGCATACGAGCAGTACTTC
TRBJ1-4	TRBD1	TRBV7-2	once	CASSPWTGTNEKLFF	TGTGCCAGCAGCCCGTGGACAGGGACTAATGAAAAACTGTTTTTT
TRBJ2-1	-	TRBV4-1	-	CASSQDLTTRNNEQFF	TGCGCCAGCAGCCAAGATCTTACTACAAGGAACAATGAGCAGTTCTTC
TRBJ1-2	-	TRBV6-1	few	CASSEEKGRGYGYTF	TGTGCCAGCAGTGAAGAAAAGGGAAGGGGCTATGGCTACACCTTC
TRBJ2-7	-	TRBV25-1	-	CASSGHEEVLYF	TGTGCCAGCAGTGGGCATGAGGAGGTTTTGTACTTC
TRBJ1-5	TRBD1	TRBV12-5	-	CASGLLTGGGNQPQHF	TGTGCTAGTGGTTTGTTAACAGGGGGTGGCAATCAGCCCCAGCATTTT
TRBJ1-1	-	TRBV7-8	few	CASSLAFRTGTAFF	TGTGCCAGCAGCTTAGCGTTCAGGACTGGTACGGCTTTCTTT
TRBJ2-5	TRBD2	TRBV6-1	once	CASSWRGDVQETQYF	TGTGCCAGCAGTTGGCGGGGGGATGTCCAAGAGACCCAGTACTTC
TRBJ1-3	TRBD1	TRBV6-5	once	CASRLDRTGNTIYF	TGTGCCAGCAGATTGGACAGGACTGGAAACACCATATATTTT
TRBJ1-5	-	TRBV27	-	CASSPTGSGGNQPQHF	TGTGCCAGCAGTCCCACAGGGTCCGGGGGCAATCAGCCCCAGCATTTT
TRBJ2-7	-	TRBV14	-	CASSFGQGSGYEQYF	TGTGCCAGCAGCTTTGGCCAGGGGTCCGGCTACGAGCAGTACTTC
TRBJ1-1	TRBD1	TRBV29-1	-	CSVTRGRNTEAFF	TGCAGCGTTACGAGGGGGCGGAACACTGAAGCTTTCTTT
TRBJ2-7	-	TRBV27	-	CASSYIPYEQYF	TGTGCCAGCAGTTACATCCCCTACGAGCAGTACTTC
TRBJ2-7	-	TRBV9	-	CASSVTGHPSYEQYF	TGTGCCAGCAGCGTAACGGGACACCCCTCCTACGAGCAGTACTTC
TRBJ2-1	TRBD2	TRBV5-4	-	CASSKPGLAGNEQFF	TGTGCCAGCAGCAAACCGGGACTAGCGGGAAATGAGCAGTTCTTC
TRBJ2-1	-	TRBV10-2	once	CASSESRYNEQFF	TGCGCCAGCAGTGAGTCGCGCTACAATGAGCAGTTCTTC
TRBJ1-2	TRBD1	TRBV2	once	CASSEEQGGYGYTF	TGTGCCAGCAGTGAAGAACAGGGGGGCTATGGCTACACCTTC
TRBJ2-1	-	TRBV5-1	-	CASSFGGRVRDEQFF	TGCGCCAGCAGCTTTGGTGGGAGAGTGAGAGATGAGCAGTTCTTC
TRBJ2-3	-	TRBV29-1	-	CSVEWAAGWTDTQYF	TGCAGCGTTGAATGGGCGGCGGGATGGACAGATACGCAGTATTTT